This T cell receptor beta chain was sequenced in a study of blood T cells in healthy people across ages. Overall study context: Roughly one uniquely barcoded beta molecule per two T cells was captured. General study points: Expanded clonotype changes were possibly confounded by unknown donor CMV status.

Primers used in a second PCR of about 7 to 12 cycles were a sample-barcoded 5' primer and a J-beta primer mix. Via MiXCR, TCRdb re-called the 5' RACE reads, giving one row per CDR3 protein. Of about 590,000 distinct CDR3 sequences in the sample, 25% to 30% were seen once. The V gene's germline CDR1 is GTSNPN and CDR2 SVGIG (reference sequence). The CDR3 totals 13 residues. The V end lost 1 base, the J end lost 4 bases, and 10 bases lay between the germline ends. This clonotype occurred many times. Its antigen remains unknown. Sequences were obtained from blood. The sequence was obtained from a woman aged 80 or over in good health. V and J are TRBV30 and TRBJ1-2; tentative D call: TRBD1 (6 bases). CDR3 sequence: CAWSGGQSYGYTF. CDR3 DNA: TGTGCCTGGAGTGGAGGACAGAGCTATGGCTACACCTTC.